This TCR beta chain came from a study of blood T cells in healthy people across ages. Study-wide results and limits: Estimates based on one million T cells were treated as lower bounds.

With regard to this clonotype: Its target is unknown.

Combining a sample-barcoded 5' primer with a J-beta primer mix, a second PCR ran for 7 to 11 cycles. One entry per CDR3 protein, called by TCRdb with MiXCR from the 5' RACE reads. The sample consists of more than 800,000 distinct CDR3 sequences, more than 35% of them appearing once. The length of the CDR3 is 12 residues. Germline CDR1 is DFQATT and CDR2 is SNEGSKA (reference sequence). Trimming shortened V by 6 bases and J by 5 bases, and 13 bases separated the two germline ends. Each of the donors had about 9.9 milliliters of peripheral blood drawn into EDTA-treated Vacutainer tubes. The gene calls are TRBV20-1 and TRBJ2-5, with D hard to call. This clonotype was obtained from a woman in her sixties in good health. Sequenced material: blood. The CDR3 DNA sequence: TGCAGTGCCACACTGTCATTGGAGACCCAGTACTTC. It encodes CSATLSLETQYF.